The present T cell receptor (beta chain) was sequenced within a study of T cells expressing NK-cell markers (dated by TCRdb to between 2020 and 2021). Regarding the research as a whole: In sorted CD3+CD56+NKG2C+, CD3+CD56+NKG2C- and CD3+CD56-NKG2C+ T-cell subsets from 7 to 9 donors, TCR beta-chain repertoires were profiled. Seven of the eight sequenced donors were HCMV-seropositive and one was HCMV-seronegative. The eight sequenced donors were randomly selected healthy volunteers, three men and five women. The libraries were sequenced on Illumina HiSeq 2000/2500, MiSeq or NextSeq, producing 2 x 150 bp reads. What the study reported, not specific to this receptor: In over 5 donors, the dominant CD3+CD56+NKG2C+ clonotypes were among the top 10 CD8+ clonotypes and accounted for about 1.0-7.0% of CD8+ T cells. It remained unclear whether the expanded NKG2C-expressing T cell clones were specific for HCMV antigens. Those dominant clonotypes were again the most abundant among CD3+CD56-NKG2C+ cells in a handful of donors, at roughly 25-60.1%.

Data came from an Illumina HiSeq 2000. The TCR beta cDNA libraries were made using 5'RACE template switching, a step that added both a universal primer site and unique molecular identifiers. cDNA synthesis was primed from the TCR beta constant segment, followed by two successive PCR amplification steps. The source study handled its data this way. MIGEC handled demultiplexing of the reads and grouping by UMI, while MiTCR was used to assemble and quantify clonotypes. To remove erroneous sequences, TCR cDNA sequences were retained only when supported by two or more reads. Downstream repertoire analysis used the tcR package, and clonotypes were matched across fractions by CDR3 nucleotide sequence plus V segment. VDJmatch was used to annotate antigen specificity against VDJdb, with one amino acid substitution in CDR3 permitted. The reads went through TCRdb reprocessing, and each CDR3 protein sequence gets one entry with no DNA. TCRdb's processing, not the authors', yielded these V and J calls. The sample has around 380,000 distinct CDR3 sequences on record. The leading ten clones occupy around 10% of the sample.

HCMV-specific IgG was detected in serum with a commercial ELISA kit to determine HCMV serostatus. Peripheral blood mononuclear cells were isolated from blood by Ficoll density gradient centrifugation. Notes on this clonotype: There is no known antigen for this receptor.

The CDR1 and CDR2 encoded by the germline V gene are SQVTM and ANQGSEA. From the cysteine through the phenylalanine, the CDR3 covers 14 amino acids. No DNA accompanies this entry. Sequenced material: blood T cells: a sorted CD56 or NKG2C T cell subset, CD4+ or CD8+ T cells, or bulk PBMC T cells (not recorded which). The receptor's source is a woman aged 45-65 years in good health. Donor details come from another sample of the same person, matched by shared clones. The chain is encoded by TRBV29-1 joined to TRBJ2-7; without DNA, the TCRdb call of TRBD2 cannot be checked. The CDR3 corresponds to CSVAIGLAGNEQYF.